This record looks at one T cell receptor (beta chain) sequence and its context. The protocol was immunoSEQ multiplex PCR, while the TCRdb copy is restricted to in-frame clones and leaves out a portion. Found here are a few hundred thousand clones, approximately 85% of them singletons; the top ten hold under 2.5%. The sample comes from a study of blood T cell repertoires in COVID-19. The CDR3 totals 15 residues. The junction had 9 bases not matched to a gene; V was cut back by 4 bases and J by 8 bases. The V gene's germline CDR1 is SGHTA and CDR2 FQGTGA. The origin of this receptor is a man aged 25 to 40 who had recovered from COVID-19. V is TRBV7-3 and J is TRBJ2-1; 9 bases are shared with TRBD2. The sample comprised PBMCs or T cells enriched from blood (not recorded which). The CDR3 spells CASSSKRGVVHEQFF. Written as DNA, the CDR3 is TGTGCCAGCAGCTCCAAGCGGGGGGTTGTCCATGAGCAGTTCTTC.